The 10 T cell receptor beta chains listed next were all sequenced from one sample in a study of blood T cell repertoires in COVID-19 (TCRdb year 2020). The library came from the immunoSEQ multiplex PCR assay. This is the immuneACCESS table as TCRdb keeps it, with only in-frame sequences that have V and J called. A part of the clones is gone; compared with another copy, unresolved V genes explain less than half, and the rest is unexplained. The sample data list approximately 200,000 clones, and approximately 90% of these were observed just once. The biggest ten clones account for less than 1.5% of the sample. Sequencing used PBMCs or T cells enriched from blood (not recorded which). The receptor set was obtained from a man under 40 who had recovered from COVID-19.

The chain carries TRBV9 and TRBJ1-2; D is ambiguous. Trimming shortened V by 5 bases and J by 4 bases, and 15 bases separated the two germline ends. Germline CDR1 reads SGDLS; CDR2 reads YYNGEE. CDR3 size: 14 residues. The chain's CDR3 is CASSMDYWSYGYTF. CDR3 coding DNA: TGTGCCAGCAGTATGGACTATTGGTCCTATGGCTACACCTTC.

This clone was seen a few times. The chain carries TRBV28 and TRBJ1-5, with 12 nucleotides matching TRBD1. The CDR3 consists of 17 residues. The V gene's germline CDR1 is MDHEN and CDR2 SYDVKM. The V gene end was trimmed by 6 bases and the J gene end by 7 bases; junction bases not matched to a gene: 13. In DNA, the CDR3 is TGTGCCAGCAGCCCGGGAGGGGGACAGGGGGCATGGCAGCCCCAGCATTTT. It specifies CASSPGGGQGAWQPQHF.

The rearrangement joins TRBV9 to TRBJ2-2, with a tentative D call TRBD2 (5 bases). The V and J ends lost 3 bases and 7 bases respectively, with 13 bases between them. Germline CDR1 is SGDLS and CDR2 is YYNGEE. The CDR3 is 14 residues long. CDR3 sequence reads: CASSERRAGGELFF. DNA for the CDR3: TGTGCCAGCAGCGAAAGACGGGCGGGCGGGGAGCTGTTTTTT.

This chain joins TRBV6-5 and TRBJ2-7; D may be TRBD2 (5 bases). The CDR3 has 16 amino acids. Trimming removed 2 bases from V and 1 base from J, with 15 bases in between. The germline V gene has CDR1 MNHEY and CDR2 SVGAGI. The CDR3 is CASSYPPSPESYEQYF. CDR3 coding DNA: TGTGCCAGCAGTTACCCCCCTAGCCCGGAATCCTACGAGCAGTACTTC.

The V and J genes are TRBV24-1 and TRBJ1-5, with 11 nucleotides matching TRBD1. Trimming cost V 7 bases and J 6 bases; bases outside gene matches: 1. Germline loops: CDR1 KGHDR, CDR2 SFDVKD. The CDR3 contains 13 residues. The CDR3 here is CATRGTGGQPQHF. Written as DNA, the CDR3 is TGTGCCACCAGAGGGACAGGGGGTCAGCCCCAGCATTTT.

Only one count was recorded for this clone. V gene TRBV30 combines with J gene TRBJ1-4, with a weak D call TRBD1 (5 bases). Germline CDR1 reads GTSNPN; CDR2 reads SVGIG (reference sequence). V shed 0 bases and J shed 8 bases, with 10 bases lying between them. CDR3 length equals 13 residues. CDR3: CAWSVQGPEKLFF. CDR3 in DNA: TGTGCCTGGAGTGTCCAGGGCCCCGAAAAACTGTTTTTT. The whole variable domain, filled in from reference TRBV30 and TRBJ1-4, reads SQTIHQWPATLVQPVGSPLSLECTVEGTSNPNLYWYRQAAGRGLQLLFYSVGIGQISSEVPQNLSASRPQDRQFILSSKKLLLSDSGFYLCAWSVQGPEKLFFGSGTQLSVL.

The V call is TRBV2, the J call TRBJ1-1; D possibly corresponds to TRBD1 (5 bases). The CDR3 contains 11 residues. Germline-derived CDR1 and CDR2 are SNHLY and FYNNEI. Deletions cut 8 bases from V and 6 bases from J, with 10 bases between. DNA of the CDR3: TGTGCCAGCCAGGGAGGGGCTGAAGCTTTCTTT. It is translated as CASQGGAEAFF.

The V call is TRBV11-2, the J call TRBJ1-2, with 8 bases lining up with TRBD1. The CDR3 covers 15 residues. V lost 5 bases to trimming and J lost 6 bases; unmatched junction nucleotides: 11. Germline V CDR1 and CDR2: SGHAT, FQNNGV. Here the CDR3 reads CASSPLRGRGDGYTF. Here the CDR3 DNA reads TGTGCCAGCAGCCCCCTCAGGGGGCGAGGAGATGGCTACACCTTC.

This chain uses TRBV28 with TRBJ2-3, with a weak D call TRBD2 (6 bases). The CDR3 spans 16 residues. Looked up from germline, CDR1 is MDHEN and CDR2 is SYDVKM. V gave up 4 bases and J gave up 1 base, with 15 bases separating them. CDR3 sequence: CASSSLEVAGTDTQYF. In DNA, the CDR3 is TGTGCCAGCAGTTCCCTAGAGGTAGCGGGCACAGATACGCAGTATTTT.

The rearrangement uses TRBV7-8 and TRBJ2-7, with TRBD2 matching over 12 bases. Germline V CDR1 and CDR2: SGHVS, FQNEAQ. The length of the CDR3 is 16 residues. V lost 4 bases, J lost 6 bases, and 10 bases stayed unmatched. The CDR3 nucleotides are TGTGCCAGCAGCTCAGTGCCTAGCGGGAGGGCTCGCGAGCAGTACTTC. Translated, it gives CASSSVPSGRAREQYF.